A single TCR beta chain is shown here with its context. Antigen: not known. These data originate in a study of vaccination effects on CD4 cells after COVID-19. Study-wide findings and caveats: Small numbers of convalescent patients limited the study. It also lacked early post-infection timepoints. Whether induced by infection or by vaccine, clones showed marked clonal contraction late after vaccination.

The length of the CDR3 is 16 residues. V trimming: 4 bases; J trimming: 3 bases; junction bases outside the gene matches: 8. In germline, CDR1 is SGHRS, CDR2 YFSETQ. Profiled with immunoSEQ multiplex PCR; TCRdb holds only in-frame clones, not every one. The sample has roughly 75,000 clones, approximately 70% seen once. ViraFEST assay sequencing came after antigen-specific CD4+ T cells were expanded with viral peptide pools. It was after 10 days of culture that CD4+ T cells were isolated. Nucleocapsid antibody tests were negative, and the vaccine recipients had no prior SARS-CoV-2 infection. This sequence joins TRBV5-1 and TRBJ2-1; TRBD2 matches at 9 bases. The TCR originated in a human donor who received a COVID-19 vaccine. This specimen was CD4+ T cells from PBMCs cultured with HCoV-OC43 spike peptides, taken before COVID-19 vaccination. The subset: HCoV-OC43 spike overlapping peptide pool stimulation. This CDR3 is CASSASSGGFYNEQFF. In nucleotides, the CDR3 is TGCGCCAGCAGCGCAAGTAGCGGGGGATTCTACAATGAGCAGTTCTTC. The full variable domain, with the rest looked up from reference TRBV5-1 and TRBJ2-1, is KAGVTQTPRYLIKTRGQQVTLSCSPISGHRSVSWYQQTPGQGLQFLFEYFSETQRNKGNFPGRFSGRQFSNSRSEMNVSTLELGDSALYLCASSASSGGFYNEQFFGPGTRLTVL.